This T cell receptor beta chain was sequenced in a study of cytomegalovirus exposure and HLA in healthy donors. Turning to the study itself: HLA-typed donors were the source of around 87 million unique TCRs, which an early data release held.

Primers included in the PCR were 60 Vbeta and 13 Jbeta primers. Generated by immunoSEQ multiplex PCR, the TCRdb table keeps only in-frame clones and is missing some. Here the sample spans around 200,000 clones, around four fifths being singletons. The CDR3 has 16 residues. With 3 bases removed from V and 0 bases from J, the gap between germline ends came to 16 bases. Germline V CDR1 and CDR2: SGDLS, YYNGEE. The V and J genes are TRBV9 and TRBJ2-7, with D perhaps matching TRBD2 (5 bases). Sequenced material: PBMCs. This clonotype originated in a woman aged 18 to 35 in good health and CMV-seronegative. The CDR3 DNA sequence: TGTGCCAGCAGCGGGGGTAGCGCAACTTTCTCCTACGAGCAGTACTTC. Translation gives CASSGGSATFSYEQYF.